Shown below are 2 T cell receptor beta chains from a single sample sequenced in a study of T cells in Graves' hyperthyroidism and ophthalmopathy. RNA transcripts yielded amplified TCR beta CDR3 regions. The TCR CDR3 was amplified in a first-round RT-PCR using the HTBI primer set. TCRdb fed the multiplex PCR reads into MiXCR, producing one record per CDR3 protein. The table includes about 530,000 distinct CDR3 sequences, 15% to 20% detected once. Specimen: blood. All receptors come from a woman younger than 30 with Graves' ophthalmopathy.

To note about this clonotype: One base away lies a much larger clone, so this may be a sequencing read error. The chain links TRBV5-6 to TRBJ1-5, with a possible D match to TRBD1 (6 bases). CDR1 is SGHDT, CDR2 YYEEEE, per germline. The CDR3 runs to 13 residues. CDR3 sequence: CVSSRGAGQPQHF. CDR3 bases: TGTGTCAGCAGCCGGGGGGCGGGTCAGCCCCAGCATTTT.

The sample holds a few counts of this clonotype. The chain recombines TRBV15 with TRBJ2-3, with 9 bases fitting TRBD1. The CDR3 loop spans 19 amino acids. J was trimmed by 1 base and V by 2 bases; bases with no gene match: 13. CDR1 LNHNV and CDR2 YYDKDF come from the germline V gene (reference sequence). CDR3 protein: CATSRIRDRVIGGTDTQYF. CDR3 DNA: TGTGCCACCAGCAGAATCCGGGACAGGGTCATCGGGGGCACAGATACGCAGTATTTT. The variable domain in full, with the rest retrieved from reference TRBV15 and TRBJ2-3, is DAMVIQNPRYQVTQFGKPVTLSCSQTLNHNVMYWYQQKSSQAPKLLFHYYDKDFNNEADTPDNFQSRRPNTSFCFLDIRSPGLGDTAMYLCATSRIRDRVIGGTDTQYFGPGTRLTVL.